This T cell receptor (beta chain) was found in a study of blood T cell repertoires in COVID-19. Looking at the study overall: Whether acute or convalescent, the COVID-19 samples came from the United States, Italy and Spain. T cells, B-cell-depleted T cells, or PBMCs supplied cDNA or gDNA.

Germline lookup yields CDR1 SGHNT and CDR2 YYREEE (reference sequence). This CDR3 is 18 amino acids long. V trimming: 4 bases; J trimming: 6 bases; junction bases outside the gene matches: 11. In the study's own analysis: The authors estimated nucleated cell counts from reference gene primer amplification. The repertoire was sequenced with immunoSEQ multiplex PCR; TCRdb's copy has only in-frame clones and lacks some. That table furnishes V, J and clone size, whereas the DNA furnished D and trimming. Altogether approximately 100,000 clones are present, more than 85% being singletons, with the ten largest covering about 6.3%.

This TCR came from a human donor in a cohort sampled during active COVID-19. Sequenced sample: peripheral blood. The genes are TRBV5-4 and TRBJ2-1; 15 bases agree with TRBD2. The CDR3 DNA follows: TGTGCCAGCAGCCCAGTCCCGGGACTAGCGGGGGGTAGCAATGAGCAGTTCTTC. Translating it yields CASSPVPGLAGGSNEQFF. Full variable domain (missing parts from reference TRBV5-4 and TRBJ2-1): ETGVTQSPTHLIKTRGQQVTLRCSSQSGHNTVSWYQQALGQGPQFIFQYYREEENGRGNFPPRFSGLQFPNYSSELNVNALELDDSALYLCASSPVPGLAGGSNEQFFGPGTRLTVL.